Sequencing of this T cell receptor (beta chain) was carried out in a study of cytomegalovirus exposure and HLA in healthy donors (TCRdb year 2017). Describing the broader study: According to an earlier analysis of 587 of the donors, roughly 180 million T cells yielded approximately 120 million unique TCR beta sequences and roughly 280 Gb of sequence data. An early release that covered some 630 HLA-typed donors contained around 300 gigabases of sequencing data and 85 million to 100 million unique TCR sequences. Among the approximately 400 genotyped donors, more than 70% belonged to the genetic ancestry cluster associated with self-reported Caucasian donors. The study aimed to test whether signatures of past pathogen exposure could be identified by cataloging public T cell receptors. Using immunosequencing, the study profiled T cell repertoires from fewer than 850 subjects and related those repertoires to cytomegalovirus serostatus. Besides the first cohort of around 700 subjects, a separate validation cohort made up of 120 or so different subjects was used. High-throughput TCR immunosequencing, statistical association of individual TCRs with disease status, and machine learning were combined to predict cytomegalovirus infection status. In a later analysis, previously published TCR beta repertoires from 550 to 750 donors were re-analyzed and high-resolution HLA genotyping was added so that TCR occurrence patterns could be studied. Rather than using new phenotypic data, the later analysis identified candidate immune exposures from TCR beta sequences and from how often those sequences occurred across donors. An earlier analysis of about 620 of the donors applied high-throughput TCR beta sequencing to assess whether each TCR beta V gene segment acted as functional or pseudogenic. Donor age, sex, ethnicity and CMV serostatus were compiled alongside the repertoire data. A later genetic analysis took genome-wide SNP genotypes for about three fifths of the roughly 700 donors and used that subset as a discovery cohort. All discovery cohort repertoires had been generated on a single sequencing platform. Both class I and class II loci were covered by HLA typing, at four-digit resolution. Typing coverage differed by locus: A, B, C, DRB1 and DQB1 were typed in about 620-630 donors, DQA1 in 500 to 550, DPA1 in 600 to 610, and DPB1 in approximately 450. About 5 DR-DQ haplotypes were handled as single units for association and clustering, since linkage in the cohort was strong. Among some 410 genotyped donors of the cohort, an average of 235,054 unique TCR beta nucleotide sequences were sequenced per donor, around 18% of them non-productive.

To prepare the library, the immunoSEQ multiplex PCR assay was applied. A mixture of 60 forward primers for TCR Vbeta segments and 13 reverse primers for TCR Jbeta segments was used in the multiplex PCR. Amplification of the CDR3 region of rearranged TCR beta genes was performed with a multiplex PCR assay on genomic DNA. Amplified TCR beta libraries were sequenced as 87-base-pair reads on the Illumina HiSeq System. The study's own analysis went as follows. In a later analysis, tens of millions of unique TCR beta chains were counted across the approximately 670 repertoires, and roughly 10 million of these chains were shared by at least two donors. A nearest-neighbor algorithm error-corrected the raw reads and collapsed the reads into unique sequences, merging closely related sequences to remove PCR and sequencing errors. V, D and J gene segments were assigned by aligning CDR3 sequences to IMGT reference sequences. For a sequence to be retained, a match of at least six nucleotides was required to both a V gene segment and a J gene segment. A rearrangement was called productive if the CDR3 had no stop codons and remained in frame with V and J, and every other rearrangement was called non-productive. CDR3 was defined according to IMGT convention as the region running from the second conserved V-encoded cysteine to the conserved J-encoded phenylalanine. In an earlier analysis of around 570 of the donors, sequences lacking an unambiguous match to a single V gene segment were excluded. An earlier analysis of 500 to 700 of the donors classified V segments as functional when productive rearrangements were above 56.7% and as segregating when the standard deviation between donors was above 5%. A statistical classification framework was built for diagnosing cytomegalovirus status from the catalog of TCR beta chain sequences. In a later analysis, TCR nucleotide sequences were compared against IMGT/GENE-DB human TR gene sequences so that V and J genes could be assigned. The TCRdist pipeline was used in a later analysis to assign CDR3 sequences and most-parsimonious VDJ recombination scenarios. In a later analysis, each TCR beta chain was defined by its CDR3 amino acid sequence together with its V-gene family, and reads lacking a unique V-gene family were excluded. In a later analysis, several hundred highly shared, low-generation-probability nucleotide sequences were removed to address suspected cross-contamination and a sequencing artifact. A later analysis calculated a clonal expansion index for each public chain from normalized within-repertoire ranks of inferred template counts. In a later analysis, generation probabilities were computed using a VDJ recombination model fitted to out-of-frame rearrangements, and the results were checked against IGoR. In a later analysis, TCR-TCR, TCR-HLA and TCR-CMV co-occurrence was scored with hypergeometric tests, and a repertoire-size bias correction was applied to TCR pairs. In a later analysis, false discovery rates were estimated by permuting HLA or CMV assignments 20 times. In a later analysis, co-occurring TCRs were grouped using DBSCAN, and TCRdist sequence similarity was added for clustering within HLA-allele-positive subsets. Repertoires with fewer than 30,000 or more than 120,000 public chains were left out of co-occurrence clustering, as were five repertoires with anomalous nucleotide sharing. This immuneACCESS table, as held by TCRdb, lists in-frame sequences with V and J called but not all clones. Of the missing ones, under half trace to an unresolved V gene in checked studies; the others have no known cause. The D gene and trimming were derived from the DNA, and the V and J assignments and clone size from that table. The sample table holds some 150,000 clones, of which roughly 68% were seen once. The top ten hold almost 4.5% of the sample.

Concerning this clone itself: Its antigen specificity is not known. It has no much larger one-base neighbor in the sample; base qualities were not kept.

General conclusions and limits of the study: Most TCR sequences were observed very rarely across donors, whereas some public TCRs were present in many individuals. Immune exposure information for the cohort was limited to CMV serostatus. Assigning TCR associations to individual alleles was difficult when HLA alleles, especially DR and DQ, strongly co-occurred. HLA typing was unavailable for some donors at each locus, so association tests used only the typed subset. Linkage disequilibrium might explain the correlated functional status among segregating V segments, but an unknown experimental factor could not be excluded. V-gene and J-gene trimming of TCR beta chains was associated with a missense DCLRE1C variant in a later genetic analysis, and the association was replicated in an independent cohort. According to a later analysis, most CMV-associated TCR beta chains appeared to be HLA-restricted, and the HLA associations seemed to be driven largely by CMV exposure. In a later analysis, HLA-associated TCR beta chains were found to be more clonally expanded and to have lower generation probabilities than equally common non-associated chains. A later analysis found that TCR association rates varied across HLA loci, with DRB1 alleles showing the most associated TCRs and HLA-C alleles the fewest. Because counts were too low, about 18 rarely observed V segments, including chromosome 9 orphons, were left out of the earlier analysis of roughly 600 of the donors. The classifier was reported to diagnose cytomegalovirus status with high specificity and sensitivity in both the original cohort and the validation cohort. According to a later analysis, parvovirus B19, influenza, CMV and Epstein-Barr virus appeared linked to several top co-occurrence clusters. A later analysis associated about 18,000 TCR beta sequences with specific HLA alleles at a false discovery rate of 0.05. A few of the identified cytomegalovirus-associated TCR beta chains were confirmed in vitro to be specific for cytomegalovirus antigens. A further reported finding was that TCR beta sequences accurately predicted the HLA-A and HLA-B alleles for most subjects in the first cohort. An earlier analysis of 450 to 750 of the donors showed that most TCR beta V segments appeared in productive rearrangements either about 87% or about 30% of the time, which broadly matched IMGT annotations. The sequencing pipeline was judged likely to have produced a cluster of highly shared sequence variants as a technical artifact. It was suggested by the authors that the approach could potentially be generalized to other disease states and immunological phenotypes. Compared with the approximately 720-donor mean, donors in an Asian-associated ancestry cluster had fewer N-insertions in productive TCRs, according to a later genetic analysis. The cohort was sequenced for TCR beta chains only, and without alpha or paired-chain data the features that could be detected were limited. Roughly uniform sequencing depth across donors was assumed in presence/absence analyses, although this assumption may not hold. In the study, around 150 TCR beta chains were listed as associated with cytomegalovirus.

The cohort was made up of 666 healthy bone marrow donors. Cohort members were all nominally healthy when sampled, although unrecorded immune exposures were likely present. The donor tested CMV seronegative, placing the donor among the approximately 400 seronegative members of the cohort. A peripheral blood sample was provided by each donor, and peripheral blood mononuclear cells were used for TCR beta sequencing. The Qiagen DNeasy Blood Extraction Kit was used to extract genomic DNA from the blood cell samples. Sequenced input: PBMCs. This TCR came from a man between 60 and 70 years old in good health and CMV-seronegative.

CDR3 loop: CASSRGQGGFYEQYF. The nucleotide sequence reads as follows: TGTGCCAGCAGTCGGGGACAGGGAGGGTTCTACGAGCAGTACTTC. The chain is made from TRBV9 and TRBJ2-7; the junction holds 9 bases that match TRBD1. CDR1 and CDR2 are read off the germline V gene as SGDLS and YYNGEE. Counted from cysteine to phenylalanine, this CDR3 has 15 amino acids. Only the CDR3 DNA is retained, 45 bases long and in frame from the first base. V loses 5 bases at its end and J loses 3 bases; junction bases beyond the gene matches: 9.